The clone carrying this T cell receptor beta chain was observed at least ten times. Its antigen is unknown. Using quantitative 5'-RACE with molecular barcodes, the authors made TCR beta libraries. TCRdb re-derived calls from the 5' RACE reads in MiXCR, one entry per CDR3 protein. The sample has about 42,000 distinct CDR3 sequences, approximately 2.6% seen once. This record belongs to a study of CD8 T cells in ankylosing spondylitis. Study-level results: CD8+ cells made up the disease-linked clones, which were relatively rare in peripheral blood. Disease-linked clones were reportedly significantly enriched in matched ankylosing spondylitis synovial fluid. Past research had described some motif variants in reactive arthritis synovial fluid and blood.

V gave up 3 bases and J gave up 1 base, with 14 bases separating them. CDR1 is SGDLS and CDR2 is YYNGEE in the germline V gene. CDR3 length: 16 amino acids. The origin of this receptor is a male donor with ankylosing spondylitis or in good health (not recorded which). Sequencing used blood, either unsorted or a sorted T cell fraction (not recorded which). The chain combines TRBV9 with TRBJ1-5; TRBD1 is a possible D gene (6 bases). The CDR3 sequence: CASSANIGGSNQPQHF. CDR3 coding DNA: TGTGCCAGCAGCGCCAACATAGGGGGGAGCAATCAGCCCCAGCATTTT.